This TCR beta chain was retrieved from a study of cytomegalovirus exposure and HLA in healthy donors. Study-wide results and limits: Sequences of the TCR beta chain were said to predict the HLA-A and HLA-B alleles of most subjects accurately. Earlier analysis found most TCR beta V segments productive about 90% or about 30% of the time.

Although they were nominally healthy when sampled, donors likely had unrecorded immune exposures. Per the germline V gene, CDR1 is MDHEN and CDR2 is SYDVKM. The J segment lost 5 bases and the V segment lost 6 bases, leaving 17 bases of the junction unmatched. The CDR3 sequence is 17 residues long. With regard to this clone: What it binds is not known.

PCR primers comprised 60 Vbeta and 13 Jbeta primers. Sequencing was performed with immunoSEQ multiplex PCR; in TCRdb, only in-frame clones are kept and a portion is missing. Of 150,000 to 200,000 clones in the sample, about 85% were seen once. This chain connects TRBV28 to TRBJ1-2, with TRBD1 matching over 8 bases. Sample: PBMCs. The source is a man in his thirties or forties in good health and CMV-seropositive. CDR3 protein: CASRRGTGNALIYGYTF. The CDR3 DNA reads TGTGCCAGCAGACGAGGGACAGGCAATGCCCTTATTTATGGCTACACCTTC.